A single sample is the source of the 29 T cell receptor beta chains below, sequenced in a study of blood T cell repertoires in COVID-19. Sequencing used immunoSEQ multiplex PCR; TCRdb keeps in-frame clones, though not all of them. The top ten hold over 2% of the sample, which has tens of thousands of clones, under 95% seen once. Sequencing was done on a sample of peripheral blood. The receptors were gathered from a man aged 50 to 59 with active COVID-19.

Written as DNA, the CDR3 is TGTGCCAGCAGCTCACGGGGTAGGGATTCACCCCTCCACTTT. As protein: CASSSRGRDSPLHF. The rearrangement uses TRBV6-5 and TRBJ1-6; no reliable D call. CDR1 MNHEY and CDR2 SVGAGI come from the germline V gene. The CDR3 loop spans 14 amino acids. V gave up 6 bases and J gave up 8 bases, with 14 bases separating them.

The chain uses TRBV28 and TRBJ1-6, with D hard to call. The germline V gene encodes CDR1 MDHEN and CDR2 SYDVKM. Trimming left V 1 base short and J 7 bases short, with 5 bases between. CDR3 length: 13 residues. CDR3 amino acids: CASSLSRNSPLHF. CDR3 DNA sequence: TGTGCCAGCAGTTTATCGCGAAATTCACCCCTCCACTTT.

The rearrangement links TRBV28 to TRBJ2-1; 14 bases map to TRBD2. The CDR3 extends over 16 amino acids. Germline V lookup: CDR1 MDHEN, CDR2 SYDVKM. Germline trimming cut 6 bases from V and 9 bases from J; bases unmatched to any gene: 10. CDR3 DNA: TGTGCCAGCAGGGGGACTAGCGGGAGAGATTATGGTGAGCAGTTCTTC. Protein: CASRGTSGRDYGEQFF.

The chain carries TRBV18 and TRBJ1-4; D unresolved. The V end lost 3 bases, the J end lost 0 bases, and 5 bases lay between the germline ends. The CDR3 runs 14 residues. Germline CDR1 and CDR2: KGHSH and LQKENI. The CDR3 sequence is CASSPASTNEKLFF. CDR3 in DNA: TGTGCCAGCTCACCGGCCTCAACTAATGAAAAACTGTTTTTT.

The rearrangement links TRBV6-5 to TRBJ1-5; D is perhaps TRBD1 (5 bases). The CDR3 spans 12 residues. CDR1 is MNHEY and CDR2 is SVGAGI in the germline V gene. V was cut by 6 bases and J by 9 bases, with 12 bases left in between. CDR3 amino acids: CASRGPGGPQHF. CDR3 in DNA: TGTGCCAGCAGAGGACCGGGGGGGCCCCAGCATTTT.

The gene calls are TRBV5-4 and TRBJ2-3; 8 bases fit TRBD2. The CDR3 contains 16 residues. V was clipped by 4 bases and J by 2 bases; unmatched bases: 9. Germline loops: CDR1 SGHNT, CDR2 YYREEE (reference sequence). CDR3 region: CASSLRRGASTDTQYF. CDR3 nucleotides: TGTGCCAGCAGCCTAAGGCGGGGGGCCTCCACAGATACGCAGTATTTT.

The chain is built from TRBV11-3 and TRBJ2-7; 9 nucleotides match TRBD1. Germline V gives CDR1 SGHNT, CDR2 YENEEA. The CDR3 has 14 amino acids. The ends lost 6 bases at V and 6 bases at J; junction bases unmatched: 9. Here the CDR3 DNA reads TGTGCCAGCAGGGGTCCGGGACAGGGAAGCGAGCAGTACTTC. This encodes CASRGPGQGSEQYF.

This sequence joins TRBV28 and TRBJ2-3; TRBD2 might be the D (7 bases). This CDR3 has 17 amino acids. The germline CDR1 and CDR2 sequences are MDHEN and SYDVKM. V lost 2 bases, J lost 0 bases, and 15 bases lay in between. This chain's CDR3 is CASSLGGGGVSTDTQYF. The CDR3 DNA sequence: TGTGCCAGCAGTTTAGGCGGGGGCGGAGTAAGCACAGATACGCAGTATTTT.

Written as DNA, the CDR3 is TGTGCCAGCTCACCCAGACTAGCGGGGTACGAGCAGTACTTC. Translation gives CASSPRLAGYEQYF. This chain uses TRBV18 with TRBJ2-7, with 11 bases identical to TRBD2. This CDR3 spans 14 amino acids. V was clipped by 3 bases and J by 4 bases; unmatched bases: 2. CDR1 and CDR2 (germline): KGHSH, LQKENI. The full variable domain, rest sourced from reference TRBV18 and TRBJ2-7, is NAGVMQNPRHLVRRRGQEARLRCSPMKGHSHVYWYRQLPEEGLKFMVYLQKENIIDESGMPKERFSAEFPKEGPSILRIQQVVRGDSAAYFCASSPRLAGYEQYFGPGTRLTVT.

The chain couples TRBV19 to TRBJ1-4, with D possibly TRBD1 on 5 matching bases. Looked up from germline, CDR1 is LNHDA and CDR2 is SQIVND (reference sequence). The germline V and J ends were trimmed by 6 bases and 0 bases, with 11 bases remaining between them. The CDR3 sequence is 15 residues long. CDR3 bases: TGTGCCAGTAGCCTTGGGGGGGCAACTAATGAAAAACTGTTTTTT. The encoded protein is CASSLGGATNEKLFF.

The CDR3 bases are TGTGCCAGCAGTTATACAGGGGGCACTGAAGCTTTCTTT. Protein product: CASSYTGGTEAFF. V gene TRBV2 combines with J gene TRBJ1-1, with 8 bases that match TRBD1. Germline V gene lookup returns CDR1 SNHLY and CDR2 FYNNEI. Unmatched junction bases numbered 3, after V lost 5 bases and J lost 4 bases. This CDR3 is built from 13 residues.

The rearrangement joins TRBV27 to TRBJ1-5, with 7 bases matching TRBD1. The V gene end was trimmed by 4 bases and the J gene end by 3 bases; junction bases not matched to a gene: 3. The V gene's germline CDR1 is MNHEY and CDR2 SMNVEV (reference sequence). This CDR3 region has 14 residues. This CDR3 reads CASSYRGTNQPQHF. The CDR3 region has the DNA TGTGCCAGCAGTTACAGGGGTACCAATCAGCCCCAGCATTTT.

This sequence joins TRBV7-2 and TRBJ2-3; TRBD2 aligns across 9 bases. Germline V gene lookup returns CDR1 SGHTA and CDR2 FQGNSA. CDR3 size: 15 residues. V lost 5 bases and J lost 5; bases outside the gene matches: 8. The CDR3 loop reads CASSTLAGSRDTQYF. CDR3 nucleotides: TGTGCCAGCAGCACCCTAGCGGGGTCTCGAGATACGCAGTATTTT.

The chain combines TRBV6-5 with TRBJ1-4, with 9 bases aligning to TRBD1. The CDR3 contains 15 residues. Germline V CDR1 and CDR2: MNHEY, SVGAGI. Trimming removed 5 bases from V and 7 bases from J; junction bases left unmatched: 8. Here the CDR3 reads CASSKDRGWGEKLFF. The CDR3 DNA reads TGTGCCAGCAGTAAGGACAGGGGATGGGGTGAAAAACTGTTTTTT.

The V gene is TRBV10-3, the J gene TRBJ1-2; 9 bases map to TRBD1. The length of the CDR3 is 15 residues. J lost 8 bases, V lost 7 bases, and 14 bases had no gene match. The germline CDR1 and CDR2 sequences are ENHRY and SYGVKD. The CDR3 here is CAITGLDRGSAGYTF. The CDR3 DNA reads TGTGCCATCACAGGTTTGGACAGGGGATCGGCCGGCTACACCTTC.

The chain carries TRBV4-1 and TRBJ2-7, with D possibly TRBD2 on 5 matching bases. The CDR3 spans 15 residues. Germline CDR1 reads MGHRA; CDR2 reads YSYEKL. V lost 0 bases to trimming and J lost 1 base, with 10 bases between them. This CDR3 is CASSQDSEASYEQYF. CDR3 DNA: TGCGCCAGCAGCCAAGATTCGGAGGCGTCCTACGAGCAGTACTTC.

The chain recombines TRBV7-2 with TRBJ2-3, with 10 bases that match TRBD2. The CDR3 consists of 16 residues. CDR1 and CDR2 (germline): SGHTA, FQGNSA. V dropped 4 bases and J dropped 0; count of bases not matched to a gene: 4. CDR3 in amino acids: CASSSGLALSTDTQYF. CDR3 DNA sequence: TGTGCCAGCAGCTCGGGACTAGCGTTAAGCACAGATACGCAGTATTTT.

This clone was seen just once. J is TRBJ2-7 and V is TRBV9; TRBD2 matches at 12 bases. Looked up from germline, CDR1 is SGDLS and CDR2 is YYNGEE. This CDR3 has 14 residues. V lost 4 bases and J lost 4; bases outside the gene matches: 3. DNA of the CDR3: TGTGCCAGCAGCCCAGGACTAGCGGGGTACGAGCAGTACTTC. Translation gives CASSPGLAGYEQYF.

J is TRBJ2-5 and V is TRBV7-9, with 7 nucleotides matching TRBD2. Germline CDR1 SEHNR, CDR2 FQNEAQ (reference sequence). This CDR3 has 14 residues. J lost 2 bases, V lost 6 bases, and 6 bases had no gene match. The chain's CDR3 is CASRSGTTQETQYF. The CDR3 bases are TGTGCCAGCAGGTCCGGGACTACTCAAGAGACCCAGTACTTC.

This clone showed up just once. J is TRBJ1-4 and V is TRBV18; possible D gene TRBD1, 5 bases. Germline CDR1 reads KGHSH; CDR2 reads LQKENI. The CDR3 consists of 15 residues. Trimming left V 3 bases short and J 8 bases short, with 16 bases between. CDR3 in amino acids: CASSPTRGLGEKLFF. CDR3 nucleotides: TGTGCCAGCTCACCTACACGGGGACTGGGCGAAAAACTGTTTTTT.

V gene TRBV7-2 combines with J gene TRBJ2-1, with 8 bases matching TRBD2. With 5 bases clipped from V and 7 bases from J, the junction kept 10 bases outside the gene matches. CDR1 and CDR2 (germline): SGHTA, FQGNSA. CDR3 length: 15 amino acids. CDR3 coding DNA: TGTGCCAGCAGCGGGCAGGTCGGGAGGGGAAATGAGCAGTTCTTC. This gives the protein CASSGQVGRGNEQFF.

The chain recombines TRBV10-1 with TRBJ1-1; 7 bases line up with TRBD1. V gave up 10 bases and J gave up 7 bases; unmatched junction bases: 12. The CDR3 is 13 residues long. Germline values: CDR1 WNHNN, CDR2 SYGVQD (reference sequence). The CDR3 sequence is CATKKTGVSEAFF. CDR3 sequence (DNA): TGCGCCACCAAAAAAACAGGGGTGAGTGAAGCTTTCTTT.

The rearrangement links TRBV7-9 to TRBJ1-1, with D uncertain. Germline assignment: CDR1 SEHNR and CDR2 FQNEAQ (reference sequence). V gave up 6 bases and J gave up 4 bases, with 15 bases separating them. This CDR3 has 14 amino acids. Here the CDR3 reads CASSTGDLGTEAFF. The CDR3 DNA follows: TGTGCCAGCAGTACGGGAGATCTCGGCACTGAAGCTTTCTTT.

The chain uses TRBV27 and TRBJ2-1, with a weak D call TRBD1 (7 bases). Trimming pared 2 bases from V and 7 bases from J, leaving 18 bases between. This CDR3 has 16 amino acids. Germline V gene sequence: CDR1 MNHEY, CDR2 SMNVEV (reference sequence). The chain's CDR3 is CASSLVGAGGWNEQFF. DNA for the CDR3: TGTGCCAGCAGTTTAGTTGGCGCAGGGGGGTGGAATGAGCAGTTCTTC.

The chain combines TRBV11-1 with TRBJ2-3; maybe TRBD2 (6 bases). V lost 5 bases to trimming and J lost 2 bases, with 14 bases between them. This CDR3 region has 15 residues. In germline, CDR1 is SGHAT, CDR2 FQDESV (reference sequence). For the CDR3, the DNA is TGTGCCAGCAGCCGCGGGATGCTGGCCACAGATACGCAGTATTTT. This encodes CASSRGMLATDTQYF. Looking up the rest from reference TRBV11-1 and TRBJ2-3 gives the full variable domain: EAEVAQSPRYKITEKSQAVAFWCDPISGHATLYWYRQILGQGPELLVQFQDESVVDDSQLPKDRFSAERLKGVDSTLKIQPAELGDSAMYLCASSRGMLATDTQYFGPGTRLTVL.

This clone appeared a single time. The chain employs TRBV28 and TRBJ2-4, with 8 bases identical to TRBD2. Germline trimming cut 8 bases from V and 0 bases from J; bases unmatched to any gene: 9. The CDR3 is 16 amino acids. Germline V gene data show CDR1 as MDHEN and CDR2 as SYDVKM. The CDR3 region has the DNA TGTGCCAGCGAAACTAGCGGCGCTATAGCCAAAAACATTCAGTACTTC. Translation: CASETSGAIAKNIQYF.

The chain joins TRBV5-5 to TRBJ1-1; D remains ambiguous. Per germline, CDR1 SGHKS and CDR2 YYEKEE (reference sequence). CDR3 size: 13 residues. V gave up 0 bases and J gave up 3 bases, with 6 bases separating them. The DNA for the CDR3 is TGTGCCAGCAGCTTGGCGGCGGACACTGAAGCTTTCTTT. This gives the protein CASSLAADTEAFF.

The chain couples TRBV21-1 to TRBJ2-5; the table gives TRBD2 as D, unverified against the DNA. TRBV21-1 is reported as a pseudogene. The CDR3 spans 17 residues. CDR3 sequence (DNA): TGTGCCAGCAGCAATCGGACTAGCGGGGAGTACCAAGAGACCCAGTACTTC. Translation: CASSNRTSGEYQETQYF.

The chain recombines TRBV30 with TRBJ1-3, with D perhaps matching TRBD1 (6 bases). V was shortened by 0 bases and J by 2 bases, with 8 bases between the two germline ends. This CDR3 has 14 residues. CDR1 and CDR2 (germline): GTSNPN, SVGIG (reference sequence). For the CDR3, the DNA is TGTGCCTGGAGTGTACCAGGGGCTGGAAACACCATATATTTT. Translating it yields CAWSVPGAGNTIYF.